This entry describes one T cell receptor (beta chain). Assay used: immunoSEQ multiplex PCR; TCRdb lists only in-frame clones, some missing. The repertoire consists of millions of clones, with around nine tenths occurring once and the leading ten covering 0.11% to 0.15%. This sample was included in a study of shared clonotypes between healthy human individuals. The CD4+ fraction was divided into a CD45RA+ naive subset and a CD45RA-negative memory subset. Input material: naive CD4+ T cells sorted from blood. As to subset: CD45RA+ positively selected. The clonotype was recovered from a man aged 18-30 years in good health.

In DNA form, the CDR3 reads TGTGCCAGCAGCTTCACCAGGACTAGCATTTACGAGCAGTACTTC. This codes for CASSFTRTSIYEQYF. The rearrangement links TRBV11-2 to TRBJ2-7; 8 positions match TRBD2. Germline CDR1 reads SGHAT; CDR2 reads FQNNGV. The CDR3 is made up of 15 amino acids. With 3 bases clipped from V and 4 bases from J, the junction kept 8 bases outside the gene matches.